This is a list of T cell receptor beta chains from one sample in a study of T-cell reconstitution after alpha-beta-depleted transplantation in children. Using its own MiXCR run on the PCR reads, TCRdb lists one record per CDR3 protein. The data hold around 400,000 distinct CDR3 sequences, with approximately 10% observed a single time. The material was PBMCs from the stem cell graft donor, obtained from the stem cell graft. All receptors come from a human donor who donated a stem cell graft to a child with acute myeloid leukemia. Both conserved end residues are trimmed from each CDR3. Expanded clones are given a class, and other clones once, few, many or no size at all.

j_call clone_size v_call cdr3_aa
TRBJ2-3 - TRBV5-1 ASGGGTGVDTQY
TRBJ1-5 - TRBV5-6 ASSTWTGSNQPQH
TRBJ2-7 few TRBV6-2/TRBV6-3 ASNREGREQY
TRBJ2-1 few TRBV5-6 ASSRDRGSSYNEQF
TRBJ1-2 many TRBV29-1 SVHPPGLTSPFGGYT
TRBJ2-5 - TRBV24-1 ATSDPSGLAGETQY
TRBJ2-3 many TRBV10-3 AITRDGLSTDTQY
TRBJ2-1 - TRBV3-1 ASSQDGRGNEQF
TRBJ2-5 many TRBV29-1 SVSQSLAGNSRAQY
TRBJ2-2 few TRBV20-1 SALNRDQNTGELF
TRBJ2-5 many TRBV20-1 SARSGLAEYQETQY
TRBJ2-2 - TRBV2 ASSVGAGKLF
TRBJ2-7 - TRBV21-1 ASSKFCQVYEQY
TRBJ1-1 few TRBV7-9 ASSSQGGDEAF
TRBJ2-1 few TRBV10-3 AISEGTSGGSYNEQF
TRBJ2-2 - TRBV18 ASSPLSYKNTGELF
TRBJ2-7 - TRBV14 ASSLWTGFTYEQY
TRBJ2-4 few TRBV11-1 ASSLAGWGQGAKNIQY
TRBJ1-1 few TRBV5-5 ASSLAQPTTEAF
TRBJ2-3 - TRBV2 ASSVYEDTQY
TRBJ2-1 many TRBV5-1 ASSFRGDTYNEQF
TRBJ2-1 many TRBV9 ASSISGSPYNEQF
TRBJ2-3 - TRBV20-1 SARELLALAGITDTQY
TRBJ1-2 - TRBV7-2 ASSLRGRSGYT
TRBJ2-3 - TRBV7-2 ASSLAGWGYTDTQY
TRBJ2-5 - TRBV20-1 SAGGQPGETQY
TRBJ2-1 - TRBV5-1 ASSWDIVVVNEQF
TRBJ2-1 - TRBV7-6 ASSGMSRESNEQF
TRBJ1-1 - TRBV12-3/TRBV12-4 ASSYDIYNTEAF
TRBJ2-1 many TRBV29-1 SLRGGNEQF
TRBJ2-5 - TRBV20-1 SARALRRSPGGIQETQY
TRBJ2-1 many TRBV7-7 ASSLHPGGVEF
TRBJ2-1 many TRBV5-1 ASRSGGNEQF
TRBJ2-1 - TRBV7-2 ASSLGTSFYNEQF
TRBJ2-7 - TRBV7-9 ASSQSTGFHEQY
TRBJ2-3 - TRBV6-1 ASSRLAGVGDTQY
TRBJ2-3 - TRBV18 ASSPPNLDGGDTQY
TRBJ2-1 few TRBV6-5 ASSYLLAGGDPSYNEQF
TRBJ2-3 - TRBV14 PPEGHLNTDTQY
TRBJ1-3 - TRBV19 ASSISGIGNTIY
TRBJ2-1 - TRBV20-1 SAFGASGYNEQF
TRBJ2-7 - TRBV5-1 ASSLEGLAGTYEQY
TRBJ2-3 - TRBV2 ASRPGRGFDTQY
TRBJ2-1 few TRBV20-1 SARDLKRPGLNEQF
TRBJ1-6 few TRBV6-5 ASRTPGSPLH
TRBJ2-1 - TRBV7-9 ASSPGLWGSYNEQF
TRBJ1-2 - TRBV10-2 ASSESIGGAGYGYT
TRBJ1-5 - TRBV6-5 ASSYSRGKGNQPQH
TRBJ2-6 - TRBV6-1 ASSEARQGKAGANVLT
TRBJ2-1 - TRBV29-1 SVEDRGLGDEQF
TRBJ1-4 - TRBV12-3/TRBV12-4 ASSSTGHNEKLF
TRBJ2-1 - TRBV5-8 ASSSRGHYNEQF
TRBJ2-1 - TRBV12-3/TRBV12-4 ASSPLGGSVEQF